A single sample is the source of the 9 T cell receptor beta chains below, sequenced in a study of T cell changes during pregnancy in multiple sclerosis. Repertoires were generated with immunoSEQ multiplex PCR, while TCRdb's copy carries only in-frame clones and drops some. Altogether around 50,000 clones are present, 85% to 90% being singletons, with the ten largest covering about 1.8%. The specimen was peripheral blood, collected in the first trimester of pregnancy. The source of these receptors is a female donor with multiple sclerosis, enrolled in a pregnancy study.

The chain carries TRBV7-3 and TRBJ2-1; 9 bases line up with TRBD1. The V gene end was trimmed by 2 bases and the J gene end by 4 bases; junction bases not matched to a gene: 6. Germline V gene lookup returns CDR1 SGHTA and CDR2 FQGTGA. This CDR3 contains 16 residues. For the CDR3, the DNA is TGTGCCAGCAGCTTAGCCGGGACAGGGCAATACAATGAGCAGTTCTTC. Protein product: CASSLAGTGQYNEQFF.

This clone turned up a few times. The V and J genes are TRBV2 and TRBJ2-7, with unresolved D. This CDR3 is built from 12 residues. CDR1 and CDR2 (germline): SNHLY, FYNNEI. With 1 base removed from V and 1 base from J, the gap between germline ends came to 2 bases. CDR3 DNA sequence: TGTGCCAGCAGTGAAGTATCCTACGAGCAGTACTTC. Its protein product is CASSEVSYEQYF.

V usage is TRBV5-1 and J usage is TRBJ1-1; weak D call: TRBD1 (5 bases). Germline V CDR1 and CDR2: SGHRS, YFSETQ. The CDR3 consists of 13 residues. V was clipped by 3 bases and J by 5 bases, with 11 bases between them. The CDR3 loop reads CASSWGRLTEAFF. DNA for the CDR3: TGCGCCAGCAGCTGGGGCAGGTTAACTGAAGCTTTCTTT. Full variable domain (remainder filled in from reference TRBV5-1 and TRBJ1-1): KAGVTQTPRYLIKTRGQQVTLSCSPISGHRSVSWYQQTPGQGLQFLFEYFSETQRNKGNFPGRFSGRQFSNSRSEMNVSTLELGDSALYLCASSWGRLTEAFFGQGTRLTVV.

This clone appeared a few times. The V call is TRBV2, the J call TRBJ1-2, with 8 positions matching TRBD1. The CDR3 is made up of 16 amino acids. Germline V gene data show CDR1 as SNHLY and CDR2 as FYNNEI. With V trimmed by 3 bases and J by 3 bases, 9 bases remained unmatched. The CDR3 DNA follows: TGTGCCAGCAGTGACGCCCCACCGGACAGGGACTATGGCTACACCTTC. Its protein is CASSDAPPDRDYGYTF.

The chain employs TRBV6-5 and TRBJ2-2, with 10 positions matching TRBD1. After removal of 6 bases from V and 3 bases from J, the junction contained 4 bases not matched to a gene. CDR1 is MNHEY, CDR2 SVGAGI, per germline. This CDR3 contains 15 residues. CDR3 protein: CASSPGTGDTGELFF. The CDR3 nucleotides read TGTGCCAGCAGCCCTGGGACAGGGGACACCGGGGAGCTGTTTTTT.

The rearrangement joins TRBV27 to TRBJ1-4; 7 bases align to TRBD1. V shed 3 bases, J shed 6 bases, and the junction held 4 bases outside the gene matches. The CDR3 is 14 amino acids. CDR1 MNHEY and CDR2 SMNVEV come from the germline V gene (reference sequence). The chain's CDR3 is CASSFVQGDEKLFF. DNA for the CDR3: TGTGCCAGCAGTTTTGTCCAGGGGGATGAAAAACTGTTTTTT.

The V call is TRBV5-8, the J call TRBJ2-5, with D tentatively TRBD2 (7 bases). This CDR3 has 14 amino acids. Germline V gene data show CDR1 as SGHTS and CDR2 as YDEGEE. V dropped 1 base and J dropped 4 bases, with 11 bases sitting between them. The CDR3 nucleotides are TGTGCCAGCAGCTTGTGGGGGGGCCGAGAGACCCAGTACTTC. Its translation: CASSLWGGRETQYF.

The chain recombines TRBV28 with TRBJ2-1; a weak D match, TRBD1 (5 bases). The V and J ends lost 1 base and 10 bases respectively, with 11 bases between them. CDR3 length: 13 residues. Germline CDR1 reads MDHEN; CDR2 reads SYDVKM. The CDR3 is CASSLSGRFEQFF. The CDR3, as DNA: TGTGCCAGCAGTTTATCAGGGCGTTTCGAGCAGTTCTTC.

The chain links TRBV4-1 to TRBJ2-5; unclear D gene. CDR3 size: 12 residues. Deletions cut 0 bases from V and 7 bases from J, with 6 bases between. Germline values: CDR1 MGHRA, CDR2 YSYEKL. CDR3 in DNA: TGCGCCAGCAGCCAAGATCGAGGGACCCAGTACTTC. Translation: CASSQDRGTQYF.